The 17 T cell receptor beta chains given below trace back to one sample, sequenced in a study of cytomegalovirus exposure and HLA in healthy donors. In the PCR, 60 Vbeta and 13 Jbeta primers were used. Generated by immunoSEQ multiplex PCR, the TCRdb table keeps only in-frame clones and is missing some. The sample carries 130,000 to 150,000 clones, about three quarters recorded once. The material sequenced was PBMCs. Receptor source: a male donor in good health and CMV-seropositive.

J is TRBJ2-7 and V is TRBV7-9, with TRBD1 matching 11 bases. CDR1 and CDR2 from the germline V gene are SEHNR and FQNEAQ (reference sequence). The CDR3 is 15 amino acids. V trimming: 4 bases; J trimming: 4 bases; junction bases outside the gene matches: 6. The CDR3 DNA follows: TGTGCCAGCAGCTCGACCGGGACAGGGGGGTACGAGCAGTACTTC. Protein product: CASSSTGTGGYEQYF.

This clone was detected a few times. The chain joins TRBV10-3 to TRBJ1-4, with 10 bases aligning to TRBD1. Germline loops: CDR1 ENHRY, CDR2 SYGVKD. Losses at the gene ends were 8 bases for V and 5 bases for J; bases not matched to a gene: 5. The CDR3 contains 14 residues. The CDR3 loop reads CAIGDRGANEKLFF. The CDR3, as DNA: TGTGCCATCGGGGACAGGGGCGCAAATGAAAAACTGTTTTTT.

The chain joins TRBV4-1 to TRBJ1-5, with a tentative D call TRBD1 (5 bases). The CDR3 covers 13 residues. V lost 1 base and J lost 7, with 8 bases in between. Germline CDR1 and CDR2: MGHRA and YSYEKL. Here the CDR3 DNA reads TGCGCCAGCAGCCAAGCATGGGGCCAGCCCCAGCATTTT. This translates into CASSQAWGQPQHF.

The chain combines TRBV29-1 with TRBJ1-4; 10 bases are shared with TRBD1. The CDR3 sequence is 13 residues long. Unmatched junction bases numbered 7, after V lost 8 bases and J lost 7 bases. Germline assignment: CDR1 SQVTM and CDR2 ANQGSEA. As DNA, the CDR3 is TGCAGCACGGGACAGGGGAAAGGTGAAAAACTGTTTTTT. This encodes CSTGQGKGEKLFF.

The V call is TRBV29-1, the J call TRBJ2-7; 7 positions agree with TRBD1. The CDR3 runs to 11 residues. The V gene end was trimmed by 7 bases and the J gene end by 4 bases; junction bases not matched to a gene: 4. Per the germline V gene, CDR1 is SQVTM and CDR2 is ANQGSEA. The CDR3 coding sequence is TGCAGCGGAGGGACAGCTTACGAGCAGTACTTC. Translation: CSGGTAYEQYF.

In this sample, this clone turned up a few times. CDR3 residues: CAISESETTIQYF. DNA for the CDR3: TGTGCCATCAGTGAGTCTGAAACAACGATCCAGTACTTC. The V call is TRBV10-3, the J call TRBJ2-5; D unresolved. The CDR3 totals 13 residues. Germline V gene sequence: CDR1 ENHRY, CDR2 SYGVKD. V was cut by 0 bases and J by 10 bases, with 12 bases left in between.

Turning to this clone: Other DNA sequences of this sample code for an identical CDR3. This CDR3 is CASSLPRLAGGQETQYF. The CDR3 nucleotides are TGCGCCAGCAGCTTACCCCGACTAGCGGGGGGGCAAGAGACCCAGTACTTC. The chain uses TRBV5-1 and TRBJ2-5; 14 nucleotides agree with TRBD2. V trimming: 2 bases; J trimming: 2 bases; junction bases outside the gene matches: 5. Germline V lookup: CDR1 SGHRS, CDR2 YFSETQ. CDR3 length: 17 residues.

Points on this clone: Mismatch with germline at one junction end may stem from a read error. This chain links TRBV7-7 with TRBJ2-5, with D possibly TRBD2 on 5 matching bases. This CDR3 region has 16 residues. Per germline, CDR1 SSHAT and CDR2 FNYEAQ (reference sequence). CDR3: CASSPHLFYGVETQYF. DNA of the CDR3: TGTGCTAGCAGCCCCCATCTTTTTTACGGGGTGGAGACCCAGTACTTC.

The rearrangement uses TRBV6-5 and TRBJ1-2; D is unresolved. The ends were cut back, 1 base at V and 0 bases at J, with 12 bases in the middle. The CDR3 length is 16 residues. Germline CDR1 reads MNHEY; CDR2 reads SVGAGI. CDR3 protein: CASSYYGQTTNYGYTF. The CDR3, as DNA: TGTGCCAGCAGTTACTATGGGCAGACGACTAACTATGGCTACACCTTC.

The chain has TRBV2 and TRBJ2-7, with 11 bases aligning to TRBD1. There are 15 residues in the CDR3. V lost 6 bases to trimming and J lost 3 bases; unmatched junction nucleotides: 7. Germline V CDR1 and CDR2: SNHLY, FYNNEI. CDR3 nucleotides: TGTGCCAGCAGCGTAACCGGGACAGGGGGCTACGAGCAGTACTTC. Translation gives CASSVTGTGGYEQYF.

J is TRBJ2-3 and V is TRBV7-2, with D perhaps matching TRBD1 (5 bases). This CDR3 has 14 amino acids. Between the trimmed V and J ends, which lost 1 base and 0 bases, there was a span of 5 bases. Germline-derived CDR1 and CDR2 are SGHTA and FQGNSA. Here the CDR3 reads CASSLDRSTDTQYF. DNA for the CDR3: TGTGCCAGCAGCTTAGACAGGAGCACAGATACGCAGTATTTT.

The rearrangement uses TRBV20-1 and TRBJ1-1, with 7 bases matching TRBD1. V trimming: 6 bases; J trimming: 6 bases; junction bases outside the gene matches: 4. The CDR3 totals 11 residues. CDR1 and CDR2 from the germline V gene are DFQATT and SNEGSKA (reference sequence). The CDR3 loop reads CSARQGAEAFF. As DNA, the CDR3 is TGCAGTGCCAGACAGGGCGCTGAAGCTTTCTTT.

The CDR3 DNA sequence: TGTGCCAGCAGCAGGGCTCGGGACAGCTATGGCTACACCTTC. This gives the protein CASSRARDSYGYTF. The V call is TRBV5-4, the J call TRBJ1-2, with 7 bases identical to TRBD1. Trimming cost V 4 bases and J 4 bases; bases outside gene matches: 7. CDR1 and CDR2 from the germline V gene are SGHNT and YYREEE (reference sequence). This CDR3 spans 14 amino acids.

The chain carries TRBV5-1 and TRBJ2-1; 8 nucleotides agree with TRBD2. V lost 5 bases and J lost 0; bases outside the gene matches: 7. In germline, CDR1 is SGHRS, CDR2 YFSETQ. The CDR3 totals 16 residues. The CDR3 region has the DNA TGCGCCAGCAGACCCCGCAGCGGGAGCTCCTACAATGAGCAGTTCTTC. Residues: CASRPRSGSSYNEQFF.

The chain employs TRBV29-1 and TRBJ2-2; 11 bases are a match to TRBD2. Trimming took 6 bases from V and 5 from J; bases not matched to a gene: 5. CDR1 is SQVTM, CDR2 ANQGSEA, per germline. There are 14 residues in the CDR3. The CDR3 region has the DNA TGCAGCGTAGGAGGGACTAGCGGTACCGGGGAGCTGTTTTTT. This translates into CSVGGTSGTGELFF.

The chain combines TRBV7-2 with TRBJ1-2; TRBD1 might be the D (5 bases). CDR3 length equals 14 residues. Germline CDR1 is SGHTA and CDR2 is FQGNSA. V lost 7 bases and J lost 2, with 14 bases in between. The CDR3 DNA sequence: TGTGCCAGCACCAATGACAGATCCAACTATGGCTACACCTTC. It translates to CASTNDRSNYGYTF.

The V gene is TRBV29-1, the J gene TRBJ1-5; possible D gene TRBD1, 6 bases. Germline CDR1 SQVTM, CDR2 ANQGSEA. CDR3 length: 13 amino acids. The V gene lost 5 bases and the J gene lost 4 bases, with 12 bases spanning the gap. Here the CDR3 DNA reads TGCAGCGTTCAACAGGGTGAGAATCAGCCCCAGCATTTT. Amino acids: CSVQQGENQPQHF.